These 11 T cell receptor beta chains were sequenced from one sample in a study of blood T cell repertoires in COVID-19. Clones were read by immunoSEQ multiplex PCR, and TCRdb kept only the in-frame ones, dropping some. Seen here are 300,000 to 400,000 clones, 75% to 90% observed once, and the top ten hold roughly 6%. The material sequenced was peripheral blood. These receptors originate from a woman aged 45-60 years with COVID-19, enrolled during active disease.

The chain joins TRBV27 to TRBJ2-7; TRBD2 matches 10 bases. Germline CDR1 and CDR2: MNHEY and SMNVEV (reference sequence). V was pared by 6 bases and J by 4 bases, with 12 bases of the junction left unmatched. This CDR3 has 16 amino acids. In nucleotides, the CDR3 is TGTGCCAGCAGACCGGACCCTGTAGCGGGAGGATACGAGCAGTACTTC. It encodes CASRPDPVAGGYEQYF.

This chain links TRBV3-1 (or the pseudogene TRBV3-2) with TRBJ2-1; maybe TRBD1 (5 bases). With 3 bases removed from V and 1 base from J, the gap between germline ends came to 7 bases. The CDR3 is 14 amino acids. The V gene's germline CDR1 is LGHDT and CDR2 YNNKEL (reference sequence). The DNA of the CDR3 is TGTGCCAGCAGCCACCCAGGGTCCTACAATGAGCAGTTCTTC. Its protein product is CASSHPGSYNEQFF.

This clone was seen only once. The CDR3: CASSHTSGGGEQYF. The CDR3 nucleotides are TGTGCCAGCAGCCATACCAGCGGGGGTGGGGAGCAGTACTTC. The chain has TRBV4-2 and TRBJ2-7; 8 bases line up with TRBD2. Germline CDR1 is LGHNA and CDR2 is YNFKEQ. Trimming at V came to 3 bases and at J to 7 bases, leaving 8 bases not matched to a gene. The CDR3 contains 14 residues.

This chain joins TRBV4-2 and TRBJ2-1; 7 bases agree with TRBD1. This CDR3 is built from 15 residues. Per the germline V gene, CDR1 is LGHNA and CDR2 is YNFKEQ. The V gene end was trimmed by 1 base and the J gene end by 8 bases; junction bases not matched to a gene: 8. CDR3 nucleotides: TGTGCCAGCAGCCAAGCCCGGGACAGATGGGATGAGCAGTTCTTC. Its translation is CASSQARDRWDEQFF.

The chain uses TRBV18 and TRBJ1-5, with TRBD1 identical over 9 bases. Germline CDR1 KGHSH, CDR2 LQKENI. J gave up 7 bases and V 5 bases, and 6 bases lay outside the gene matches. The CDR3 length is 14 residues. CDR3: CASSSGTGPQPQHF. In nucleotides, the CDR3 is TGTGCCAGCTCATCCGGGACAGGGCCCCAGCCCCAGCATTTT.

The J gene is TRBJ2-2, the V gene TRBV12-5; 13 nucleotides agree with TRBD2. Germline CDR1 reads LGHNT; CDR2 reads FRNRAP. V dropped 1 base and J dropped 2; count of bases not matched to a gene: 4. This CDR3 region has 18 residues. CDR3 amino acids: CASGLEKGLAGNTGELFF. The CDR3 DNA follows: TGTGCTAGTGGTTTGGAAAAGGGACTAGCGGGAAACACCGGGGAGCTGTTTTTT.

V is TRBV6-5 and J is TRBJ2-3; 9 nucleotides agree with TRBD2. From germline, CDR1 is MNHEY and CDR2 SVGAGI. V was pared by 2 bases and J by 9 bases, with 6 bases of the junction left unmatched. CDR3 size: 14 residues. In DNA form, the CDR3 reads TGTGCCAGCAGTTACGGGGCGGGGGGGCAAACGCAGTATTTT. Its protein product is CASSYGAGGQTQYF.

This clone was recorded only once. The chain recombines TRBV30 with TRBJ1-1, with D hard to call. CDR1 is GTSNPN and CDR2 is SVGIG in the germline V gene (reference sequence). This CDR3 is built from 15 residues. V lost 7 bases and J 5 bases, leaving 23 bases between the germline ends. The CDR3 loop reads CASASHLVKVTEAFF. CDR3 nucleotides: TGTGCCTCGGCTAGTCATTTGGTTAAGGTGACTGAAGCTTTCTTT.

CDR3 in DNA: TGTGCCAGCAGCCGAGCGGGAGGGTTCCAAGAGACCCAGTACTTC. It specifies CASSRAGGFQETQYF. The V gene is TRBV3-1 (or the pseudogene TRBV3-2), the J gene TRBJ2-5; TRBD2 matches 10 bases. This CDR3 has 15 residues. Germline V gene sequence: CDR1 LGHDT, CDR2 YNNKEL (reference sequence). Germline trimming cut 4 bases from V and 1 base from J; bases unmatched to any gene: 3.

V and J are TRBV27 and TRBJ2-1; 8 bases are shared with TRBD2. The V gene end was trimmed by 3 bases and the J gene end by 4 bases; junction bases not matched to a gene: 8. The CDR3 is made up of 16 amino acids. Germline assignment: CDR1 MNHEY and CDR2 SMNVEV (reference sequence). CDR3 nucleotides: TGTGCCAGCAGTTTGACGGGAGGGCCCCTATACAATGAGCAGTTCTTC. Translated, it gives CASSLTGGPLYNEQFF.

The chain employs TRBV5-1 and TRBJ2-7, with 7 bases fitting TRBD1. With 4 bases clipped from V and 3 bases from J, the junction kept 7 bases outside the gene matches. The germline V gene has CDR1 SGHRS and CDR2 YFSETQ. The CDR3 covers 14 residues. CDR3 sequence: CASSPDRLIYEQYF. The CDR3 DNA sequence: TGCGCCAGCAGCCCGGACAGGCTGATCTACGAGCAGTACTTC. Filled out from reference TRBV5-1 and TRBJ2-7, the complete variable domain reads KAGVTQTPRYLIKTRGQQVTLSCSPISGHRSVSWYQQTPGQGLQFLFEYFSETQRNKGNFPGRFSGRQFSNSRSEMNVSTLELGDSALYLCASSPDRLIYEQYFGPGTRLTVT.